This T cell receptor (beta chain) was profiled in a study of cytomegalovirus exposure and HLA in healthy donors. Study results and limitations: Using the classifier, cytomegalovirus status was reportedly diagnosed with high specificity and sensitivity. Researchers catalogued 150 or so TCR beta chains as cytomegalovirus-associated. Later, TCR association rates were found to vary by HLA locus, highest for DRB1 and lowest for HLA-C.

The germline CDR1 and CDR2 sequences are SGHTA and FQGNSA. This CDR3 comprises 15 residues. With 5 bases removed from V and 2 bases from J, the gap between germline ends came to 15 bases. Details on this clone: What it recognizes is unknown.

CMV serostatus was not recorded for this donor. Use of 60 Vbeta and 13 Jbeta primers characterized the PCR. The method was immunoSEQ multiplex PCR; TCRdb's version includes in-frame clones alone and lacks a portion of them. Of under 200,000 clones in the sample, approximately 79% were seen once. Sequencing was done on a sample of PBMCs. This chain uses TRBV7-2 with TRBJ2-5, with D possibly being TRBD1 (6 bases). The TCR was taken from a human donor in good health. This chain's CDR3 is CASSRQTGNQETQYF. The CDR3 nucleotides are TGTGCCAGCAGCCGTCAAACAGGGAATCAAGAGACCCAGTACTTC.